Here is one T cell receptor beta chain with its context. CDR1 and CDR2 from the germline V gene are SGHTA and FQGTGA. V gave up 5 bases and J gave up 0 bases, with 11 bases separating them. CDR3 size: 15 residues. This specimen belongs to a study of response to subunit inactivated influenza vaccine. TCRdb independently ran MiXCR on the RT-PCR reads; one entry per CDR3 protein. The sample carries about 540,000 distinct CDR3 sequences, approximately 22% recorded once. Separately, the same data were catalogued under a study of T cells expressing NK-cell markers. That paper adds: For TCR beta, cDNA was produced by 5'RACE template switching with UMIs. The HCMV specificity of the expanded NKG2C+ T cell clones stayed unresolved.

Here the sequenced sample was CD4+ T cells sorted from PBMCs, taken approximately 12 days after vaccination. The chain recombines TRBV7-3 with TRBJ2-1; D gene ambiguous. The source of this sequence is a man aged 45-65 years who received an inactivated influenza vaccine. CDR3 region: CASSPGRNSYNEQFF. The CDR3 DNA is TGTGCCAGCAGCCCCGGTCGGAACTCCTACAATGAGCAGTTCTTC.